This T cell receptor (beta chain) is drawn from a study of beta chain features in type 1 diabetes. Study-wide results and limits: Type 1 diabetes patients showed a moderate but significant shortening of TCRB CDR3s in all four CD4+ subsets.

The authors reverse transcribed all of the isolated RNA, so sequencing captured expressed TCRB transcripts. TCRdb's table, derived via immunoSEQ multiplex PCR, lists solely in-frame clones and lacks some. The data hold around 140,000 clones, with 9% observed a single time. The CDR3 covers 14 residues. The V end was cut by 3 bases, the J end by 3 bases, with 11 bases between. Germline-derived CDR1 and CDR2 are MDHEN and SYDVKM. Turning to this clone: What it recognizes is unknown.

Blood was drawn once from each donor into heparinised tubes. The draws averaged roughly 120 mL. Staining for CD45RO/CCR7/CD25/CD127/CD95/CD27 allowed sorting of CD4+ naive, central memory, regulatory and stem cell-like memory cells. The sample taken for sequencing was central memory CD4+ T cells from blood. This rearrangement joins TRBV28 to TRBJ1-2; perhaps TRBD1 as D (5 bases). The TCR sequence derives from a man between 25 and 39 years old with type 1 diabetes. The CDR3, as DNA: TGTGCCAGCAGTTTTAGTCAGGGCCACTATGGCTACACCTTC. Translated: CASSFSQGHYGYTF.